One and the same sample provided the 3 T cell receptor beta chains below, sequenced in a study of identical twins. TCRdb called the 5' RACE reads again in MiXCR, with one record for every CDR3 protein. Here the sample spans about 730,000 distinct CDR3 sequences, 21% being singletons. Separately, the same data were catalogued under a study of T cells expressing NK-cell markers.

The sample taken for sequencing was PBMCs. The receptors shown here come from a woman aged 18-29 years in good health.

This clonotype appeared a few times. Written as DNA, the CDR3 is TGCAGCGTCGAGCGAGCCGGGACAAACCAAGAGACCCAGTACTTC. Translated: CSVERAGTNQETQYF. This chain joins TRBV29-1 and TRBJ2-5; maybe TRBD1 (6 bases). Germline CDR1 is SQVTM and CDR2 is ANQGSEA. The CDR3 is made up of 15 amino acids. The V end was cut by 6 bases, the J end by 0 bases, with 17 bases between.

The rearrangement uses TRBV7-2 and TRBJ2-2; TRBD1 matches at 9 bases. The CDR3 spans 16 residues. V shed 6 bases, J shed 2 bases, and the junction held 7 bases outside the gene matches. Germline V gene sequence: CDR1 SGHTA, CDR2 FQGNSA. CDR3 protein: CASSYRGHVNTGELFF. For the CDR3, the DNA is TGTGCCAGCAGTTACAGGGGGCACGTTAACACCGGGGAGCTGTTTTTT.

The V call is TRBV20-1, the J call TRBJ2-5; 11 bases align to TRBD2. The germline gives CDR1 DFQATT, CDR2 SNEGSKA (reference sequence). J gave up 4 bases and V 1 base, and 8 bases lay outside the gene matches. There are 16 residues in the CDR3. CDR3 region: CSARGSTSGVGETQYF. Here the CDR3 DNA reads TGCAGTGCTAGAGGTTCGACTAGCGGGGTGGGAGAGACCCAGTACTTC.